This record covers a single TCR beta chain. Profiled with immunoSEQ multiplex PCR; TCRdb holds only in-frame clones, not every one. The repertoire holds some 37,000 clones, with about 81% as singletons. This entry is derived from a study of OX40 agonist ivuxolimab in advanced cancers. Germline assignment: CDR1 LGHNA and CDR2 YNFKEQ. The CDR3 loop spans 16 amino acids. Trimming left V 0 bases short and J 8 bases short, with 14 bases between. The material was CD4+ or CD8+ T cells sorted from blood, obtained in a trial of the OX40 agonist ivuxolimab. J is TRBJ1-6 and V is TRBV4-2; D gene ambiguous. This sequence was found in an adult with an advanced solid tumor such as melanoma, head and neck, liver or kidney cancer. This chain's CDR3 is CASSQDLWGSDSPLHF. CDR3 DNA: TGTGCCAGCAGCCAAGATCTTTGGGGATCGGATTCACCCCTCCACTTT.